This T cell receptor beta chain appears in the sequencing data of a study of a mutant IDH1 vaccine in newly diagnosed glioma. Study information: Receipt of radiotherapy, temozolomide, or both preceded the study, and most received both.

Remarks on this clone: Its antigen remains unidentified.

The V and J ends lost 2 bases and 5 bases respectively, with 9 bases between them. The CDR3 is 13 amino acids. Per germline, CDR1 LGHNA and CDR2 YSLEER. As to time point: week 23, last vaccination. Topical imiquimod accompanied each vaccine dose, which consisted of 300 ug of mutant IDH1 20-mer peptide. Astrocytomas that were new, WHO grade 3 or 4, IDH1-mutant and ATRX-lost were present in the donors. The study, taken as a whole, reports: In roughly 93% of patients, immune responses induced by the vaccine occurred.

Generated by immunoSEQ multiplex PCR, the TCRdb table keeps only in-frame clones and is missing some. There are about 60,000 clones in the sample; roughly 84% occur only once, and less than 15% lies in the top ten. Sequenced material: PBMCs, taken from a glioma patient whose treatment included an IDH1 peptide vaccine. The V and J genes are TRBV4-3 and TRBJ1-1; D is perhaps TRBD1 (6 bases). The sequence came from a man younger than 35 with glioma. For the CDR3, the DNA is TGCGCCAGCAGCCAAAGAAGGGGGACTGAAGCTTTCTTT. It is translated as CASSQRRGTEAFF.